This T cell receptor beta chain was recovered during a study of control samples from healthy donors and cancer patients (TCRdb year 2020). To prepare the library, the immunoSEQ multiplex PCR assay was applied. Not all clones reach the TCRdb copy of this immuneACCESS table, which keeps in-frame sequences only. Checked studies attribute under half of the gap to unresolved V genes and leave the rest unexplained. Across this sample there are more than 110,000 clones, with about nine tenths seen only once. The ten largest clones represent about 9% of the sample. With regard to this clone: Its target antigen remains unknown. The input lacks base qualities; no much larger clone sits a single base away.

Relative to germline, V is 6 bases shorter and J is 0 bases shorter, with 17 bases between their ends. The CDR3 has 16 amino acids, counting the end cysteine and phenylalanine. The retained sequence is limited to the CDR3, 48 bases, with the frame set at the first base. From the germline V gene (reference sequence), CDR1 is MNHEY and CDR2 is SMNVEV. The receptor comes from a woman aged 25 to 45 in good health. The chain employs TRBV27 and TRBJ1-2; possibly the D gene is TRBD1, per 6 matching bases. Sequencing was done on a sample of blood. The bases are TGTGCCAGCAGCCGAAGGTGGGACACTGCTAACTATGGCTACACCTTC. It translates to CASSRRWDTANYGYTF.